The T cell receptor (beta chain) described here comes from a study of OX40 agonist ivuxolimab in advanced cancers. Study-wide background: The dose-escalation group included hepatocellular carcinoma, melanoma, renal cell carcinoma and head and neck cancer.

CDR3 length: 15 residues. The V and J ends lost 5 bases and 7 bases respectively, with 17 bases between them. Per the germline V gene, CDR1 is LGHNA and CDR2 is YNFKEQ. Using immunoSEQ multiplex PCR, the repertoire was profiled, and TCRdb retains in-frame clones only, with some absent. This table holds tens of thousands of clones, approximately 85% found once. Notes on this clone: Its antigen is still unknown.

Whole-study results and caveats: Among the lowest levels of clonal expansion were found in partial responders at 0.1-3.0 mg/kg. Within 6 weeks, CD4+ and CD8+ blood T cells expanded clonally at 0.1 to 3.0 mg/kg. CD4+ T cells averaged fewer expanded clones than CD8+ T cells.

This sample comprised CD4+ or CD8+ T cells sorted from blood, obtained in a trial of the OX40 agonist ivuxolimab. The J gene is TRBJ2-2, the V gene TRBV4-2; D perhaps matches TRBD2 (6 bases). The TCR originated in an adult with an advanced solid tumor such as melanoma, head and neck, liver or kidney cancer. The CDR3 protein is CASSFSGTRGGELFF. Written as DNA, the CDR3 is TGTGCCAGCAGCTTTAGCGGTACCCGGGGCGGGGAGCTGTTTTTT.